This passage covers 20 T cell receptor beta chains from one sample sequenced in a study of response to subunit inactivated influenza vaccine. Using its own MiXCR run on the RT-PCR reads, TCRdb lists one record per CDR3 protein. The repertoire has roughly 460,000 distinct CDR3 sequences, 9.5% to 12% of them found once; the top ten carry 12%. Sequenced material: PBMCs from blood, taken more than 35 days after vaccination. The receptors originated from a man aged 45-60 years who received an inactivated influenza vaccine.

The sample holds a few counts of this clonotype. The chain has TRBV7-2 and TRBJ2-7; a possible D gene is TRBD2 (7 bases). Germline assignment: CDR1 SGHTA and CDR2 FQGNSA. V lost 1 base and J 2 bases, leaving 12 bases between the germline ends. The CDR3 length is 15 residues. This CDR3 is CASSLVGGLPYEQYF. CDR3 nucleotides: TGTGCCAGCAGCTTAGTCGGGGGGCTACCCTACGAGCAGTACTTC.

The V gene is TRBV5-1, the J gene TRBJ2-1, with D unresolved. Looked up from germline, CDR1 is SGHRS and CDR2 is YFSETQ. The CDR3 is 12 residues long. The V end was cut by 0 bases, the J end by 9 bases, with 7 bases between. CDR3 bases: TGCGCCAGCAGCTTGGTAGATGGTGAGCAGTTCTTC. Its protein product is CASSLVDGEQFF.

About this clonotype itself: The junction and the germline gene differ at one end; a read error may be behind it. V and J are TRBV25-1 and TRBJ2-1; D is perhaps TRBD1 (6 bases). The CDR3 is made up of 17 amino acids. Germline V lookup: CDR1 MGHDK, CDR2 SYGVNS. DNA of the CDR3: TGTGCCAGGAGTGCAACCCTCCGGGACAATTACTACAATGAGCAGTTCTTC. This gives the protein CARSATLRDNYYNEQFF.

The gene calls are TRBV6-1 and TRBJ1-5; 7 bases line up with TRBD1. Per the germline V gene, CDR1 is MNHNS and CDR2 is SASEGT. CDR3 length equals 15 residues. J was trimmed by 0 bases and V by 6 bases; bases with no gene match: 5. This CDR3 is CASRPQGNSNQPQHF. CDR3 bases: TGTGCCAGCAGACCACAGGGGAATAGCAATCAGCCCCAGCATTTT.

With respect to this clonotype: A read error is possible here, since a much larger clone lies one base away. The rearrangement links TRBV6-5 to TRBJ2-7, with D perhaps TRBD1 or TRBD2 (5 bases each). CDR3 size: 14 residues. Germline values: CDR1 MNHEY, CDR2 SVGAGI. In DNA form, the CDR3 reads TGTGTCAGCAGTTACCGGGACGCCTCCTACGAGCAGTACTTC. This gives the protein CVSSYRDASYEQYF.

This clonotype was recorded at least ten times. The chain employs TRBV12-3 or TRBV12-4 and TRBJ1-3; D unclear. Trimming pared 3 bases from V and 8 bases from J, leaving 8 bases between. This CDR3 has 12 amino acids. The CDR3 nucleotides are TGTGCCAGCAGTTTCTTAGGAGACACCATATATTTT. Its protein is CASSFLGDTIYF.

The table lists this clonotype with a few counts. This chain connects TRBV7-9 to TRBJ1-2, with TRBD1 as a possible D gene (5 bases). There are 13 residues in the CDR3. Germline assignment: CDR1 SEHNR and CDR2 FQNEAQ (reference sequence). Trimming took 1 base from V and 8 from J, leaving 11 bases between them. CDR3: CASSLDAGYGYTF. CDR3 DNA sequence: TGTGCCAGCAGCTTAGACGCAGGGTACGGCTACACCTTC.

This clonotype was recorded at least ten times. This rearrangement joins TRBV12-3 or TRBV12-4 to TRBJ1-6; D remains ambiguous. This CDR3 region has 14 residues. The V end lost 1 base, the J end lost 7 bases, and 8 bases lay between the germline ends. DNA for the CDR3: TGTGCCAGCAGTTTAGGCAGTGACAATTCACCCCTCCACTTT. Encoded protein: CASSLGSDNSPLHF.

The rearrangement links TRBV28 to TRBJ2-7; D is ambiguous. Germline CDR1 reads MDHEN; CDR2 reads SYDVKM. The CDR3 is made up of 19 amino acids. The V and J ends lost 5 bases and 3 bases respectively, with 29 bases between them. In nucleotides, the CDR3 is TGTGCCAGCAGTCCGGACCCAACTTGGACGGCTATTTTAAGCTACGAGCAGTACTTC. It yields the protein CASSPDPTWTAILSYEQYF.

This clonotype showed up many times. V and J are TRBV5-1 and TRBJ2-2, with D unclear. V lost 4 bases and J lost 0, with 10 bases in between. The CDR3 runs to 15 residues. In germline, CDR1 is SGHRS, CDR2 YFSETQ. The CDR3 reads CASSETPTNTGELFF. CDR3 DNA: TGCGCCAGCAGCGAAACACCAACGAACACCGGGGAGCTGTTTTTT.

This clonotype was counted many times. The rearrangement links TRBV7-2 to TRBJ1-5; D unclear. Germline-derived CDR1 and CDR2 are SGHTA and FQGNSA. V was cut by 4 bases and J by 5 bases, with 9 bases left in between. CDR3 length equals 13 residues. CDR3 protein: CASSSDDHQPQHF. The CDR3 nucleotides read TGTGCCAGCAGCTCGGATGACCATCAGCCCCAGCATTTT.

This clonotype was observed at least ten times. This chain links TRBV20-1 with TRBJ2-3; tentatively, D is TRBD1 (6 bases). CDR1 and CDR2 (germline): DFQATT, SNEGSKA (reference sequence). This CDR3 region has 14 residues. Trimming removed 5 bases from V and 7 bases from J, with 19 bases in between. In nucleotides, the CDR3 is TGCAGTGCTGGAAGAATACGGGACACTTATACGCAGTATTTT. Its translation is CSAGRIRDTYTQYF.

This clonotype occurred a few times. The rearrangement links TRBV29-1 to TRBJ2-7; 7 bases match TRBD2. The CDR3 spans 16 residues. Germline CDR1 SQVTM, CDR2 ANQGSEA. Trimming cost V 4 bases and J 3 bases; bases outside gene matches: 15. This CDR3 is CSVVISPGRGFYEQYF. CDR3 in DNA: TGCAGCGTTGTCATCAGTCCGGGGAGGGGTTTCTACGAGCAGTACTTC.

This clonotype came up many times. This chain joins TRBV9 and TRBJ2-7, with 11 bases lining up with TRBD1. This CDR3 has 15 amino acids. The ends lost 0 bases at V and 6 bases at J; junction bases unmatched: 5. Looked up from germline, CDR1 is SGDLS and CDR2 is YYNGEE. The CDR3 nucleotides are TGTGCCAGCAGCGTAGGGGGGACAGGGGGGAGCGAGCAGTACTTC. As protein: CASSVGGTGGSEQYF. Based on the CDR3 plus reference TRBV9 and TRBJ2-7, the full variable domain is DSGVTQTPKHLITATGQRVTLRCSPRSGDLSVYWYQQSLDQGLQFLIQYYNGEERAKGNILERFSAQQFPDLHSELNLSSLELGDSALYFCASSVGGTGGSEQYFGPGTRLTVT.

This clonotype was counted many times. The V and J genes are TRBV27 and TRBJ1-1; D possibly corresponds to TRBD1 (5 bases). V lost 4 bases and J lost 4, with 13 bases in between. Germline assignment: CDR1 MNHEY and CDR2 SMNVEV (reference sequence). The CDR3 has 14 residues. CDR3 in amino acids: CASSWDGRGTEAFF. CDR3 nucleotide sequence: TGTGCCAGCAGTTGGGACGGGCGGGGCACTGAAGCTTTCTTT.

The chain links TRBV6-2 or TRBV6-3 to TRBJ2-2; the D call may be TRBD1 or TRBD2 (6 bases each). Germline values: CDR1 MNHEY, CDR2 SVGEGT. The V and J ends lost 4 bases and 2 bases respectively, with 14 bases between them. This CDR3 contains 16 residues. CDR3 protein: CASSSRRGRNTGELFF. In DNA, the CDR3 is TGTGCCAGCAGTTCCCGCCGGGGGCGTAACACCGGGGAGCTGTTTTTT.

This clonotype was observed at least ten times. The CDR3 DNA is TGTGCCAGCAGTTTTGCAGGGGATGGCTACACCTTC. Translated, it gives CASSFAGDGYTF. J is TRBJ1-2 and V is TRBV12-3 or TRBV12-4, with D perhaps matching TRBD1 (6 bases). The length of the CDR3 is 12 residues. Trimming pared 3 bases from V and 6 bases from J, leaving 8 bases between.

This clonotype was found a few times. V gene TRBV5-1 combines with J gene TRBJ2-7; D might be TRBD2 (6 bases). This CDR3 contains 14 residues. Germline assignment: CDR1 SGHRS and CDR2 YFSETQ. V lost 4 bases and J lost 1, with 12 bases in between. CDR3: CASSGVGRSYEQYF. DNA of the CDR3: TGCGCCAGCAGCGGGGTGGGGAGGTCCTACGAGCAGTACTTC. Based on the CDR3 plus reference TRBV5-1 and TRBJ2-7, the full variable domain is KAGVTQTPRYLIKTRGQQVTLSCSPISGHRSVSWYQQTPGQGLQFLFEYFSETQRNKGNFPGRFSGRQFSNSRSEMNVSTLELGDSALYLCASSGVGRSYEQYFGPGTRLTVT.

The V call is TRBV6-1, the J call TRBJ2-3; D might be TRBD1 or TRBD2, each matching 5 bases. The CDR3 loop spans 13 amino acids. Trimming left V 3 bases short and J 4 bases short, with 8 bases between. The germline gives CDR1 MNHNS, CDR2 SASEGT. CDR3 bases: TGTGCCAGCAGTGAGGGGGTGGCAGATACGCAGTATTTT. Its translation: CASSEGVADTQYF.

This clonotype has more than one count but fewer than ten. The rearrangement uses TRBV3-1 and TRBJ1-4; possible D gene TRBD1, 5 bases. This CDR3 comprises 14 residues. Deletions cut 1 base from V and 7 bases from J, with 10 bases between. Germline V CDR1 and CDR2: LGHDT, YNNKEL (reference sequence). The CDR3 coding sequence is TGTGCCAGCAGCCAAGCGGGGCTAGGTGAAAAACTGTTTTTT. As protein: CASSQAGLGEKLFF. Full variable domain (rest looked up from reference TRBV3-1 and TRBJ1-4): DTAVSQTPKYLVTQMGNDKSIKCEQNLGHDTMYWYKQDSKKFLKIMFSYNNKELIINETVPNRFSPKSPDKAHLNLHINSLELGDSAVYFCASSQAGLGEKLFFGSGTQLSVL.